This is a list of T cell receptor beta chains from one sample in a study of cytomegalovirus exposure and HLA in healthy donors. The repertoire was sequenced with immunoSEQ multiplex PCR; TCRdb's copy has only in-frame clones and lacks some. The sample totals 90,000 to 100,000 clones. The sample consisted of PBMCs. These receptors were obtained from a woman in her twenties or thirties in good health and CMV-seronegative. The CDR3 runs from the conserved cysteine through the conserved F or W. A D gene is named only where the DNA matches it firmly.

V	D	J	length	DNA	CDR3
TRBV11-3	NA	TRBJ1-6	13	TGTGCCAGCAGCCTAAGCCGGAGCTCACCCCTCCACTTT	CASSLSRSSPLHF
TRBV10-3	TRBD1	TRBJ1-2	11	TGTGCCCTAGGATGGCTGCGAGGGACAGGCTTC	CALGWLRGTGF
TRBV6-5	NA	TRBJ1-2	16	TGTGCCAGCAGTTCCCCCTCGGGGAGGGGGGACTATGGCTACACCTTC	CASSSPSGRGDYGYTF
TRBV7-9	TRBD1	TRBJ1-2	15	TGTGCCAGCAGCCAGGGACAGCAGCCTCGCTATGGCTACACCTTC	CASSQGQQPRYGYTF
TRBV15	NA	TRBJ1-4	15	TGTGCCACCAGCAGACCCATCGGGACACCTGAAAAACTGTTTTTT	CATSRPIGTPEKLFF
TRBV10-3	TRBD1	TRBJ1-3	16	TGTGCCATCAGTGAACGACAGGGGAGCTCTGGAAACACCATATATTTT	CAISERQGSSGNTIYF
TRBV4-1	TRBD2	TRBJ2-7	14	TGCGCCAGCAGCCCAAGACTAGCGAACTACGAGCAGTACTTC	CASSPRLANYEQYF
TRBV4-1	TRBD1	TRBJ1-2	17	TGCGCCAGCAGCCAAGGACAGGGCAGGGTGGGGTTCTATGGCTACACCTTC	CASSQGQGRVGFYGYTF
TRBV4-1	TRBD2	TRBJ2-7	18	TGCGCCAGCAGCCAAGAAGGGACTAAAAGAGCGGGGGGCTACGAGCAGTACTTC	CASSQEGTKRAGGYEQYF
TRBV2	TRBD2	TRBJ2-1	16	TGTGCCAGCAGTCCACGGAGCCCGGCTAGCGGAGCCAGAGGGTTCTTC	CASSPRSPASGARGFF
TRBV5-1	NA	TRBJ2-1	19	TGCGCCAGCAGCTGGGAACAGGGTTACGGTCTTAGCTCCTACAATGAGCAGTTCTTC	CASSWEQGYGLSSYNEQFF
TRBV5-1	NA	TRBJ2-7	14	TGCGCCAGCAGCCCCGGGGTGGCCTCCTACGAGCAGTACTTC	CASSPGVASYEQYF
TRBV18	NA	TRBJ2-1	15	TGTGCCAGCTCACCACCGCTAAAGCGGGACAATGAGCAGTTCTTC	CASSPPLKRDNEQFF
TRBV10-1	TRBD1	TRBJ2-5	15	TGCGCCAGCAGTGAGTCAAGGGACAGGGTGGAGACCCAGTACTTC	CASSESRDRVETQYF
TRBV11-3	TRBD2	TRBJ2-7	15	TGTGCCAGCAGCTTAGGGGCGGGAGTAAACTACGAGCAGTACTTC	CASSLGAGVNYEQYF
TRBV2	NA	TRBJ1-3	13	TGTGCCAGCACCTGGACGTCAGGGAACACCATATATTTT	CASTWTSGNTIYF
TRBV2	TRBD1	TRBJ2-7	13	TGTGCCAGCAGTGAGGACAGGGTCGGAGAGCAGTACTTC	CASSEDRVGEQYF
TRBV6-1	NA	TRBJ2-1	14	TGTGCCAGCAGTGGACGGGACATCTACGATGAGCAGTTCTTC	CASSGRDIYDEQFF
TRBV6-1	NA	TRBJ1-2	13	TGTGCCAGCAGTGAAGTGTATCGCTATGGCTACACCTTC	CASSEVYRYGYTF
TRBV28	NA	TRBJ2-2	14	TGTGCCAGCACCGACAACCCGGACACCGGGGAGCTGTTTTTT	CASTDNPDTGELFF
TRBV2	TRBD1	TRBJ2-2	14	TGTGCCAGCACACGGACAGGGGGCACCGGGGAGCTGTTTTTT	CASTRTGGTGELFF
TRBV5-1	TRBD2	TRBJ2-1	15	TGCGCCAGCAGCTTGGGGACTAGCGGCTACAATGAGCAGTTCTTC	CASSLGTSGYNEQFF
TRBV10-3	NA	TRBJ2-5	14	TGTGCCATCAAGAGCGGTGAGGGAGAGGAGACCCAGTACTTC	CAIKSGEGEETQYF
TRBV27	TRBD1	TRBJ1-1	14	TGTGCCAGCAGTCCGGGGACAGGGTACACTGAAGCTTTCTTT	CASSPGTGYTEAFF
TRBV9	NA	TRBJ1-6	13	TGTGCCAGCACAGCGTCTTACAATTCACCCCTCCACTTT	CASTASYNSPLHF
TRBV5-8	NA	TRBJ1-5	14	TGTGCCAGCAGCTACCTCCAGGGTAATCAGCCCCAGCATTTT	CASSYLQGNQPQHF
TRBV7-9	TRBD2	TRBJ2-2	17	TGTGCCAGCCGAACCGGGACTAGCGGGATTGGCACCGGGGAGCTGTTTTTT	CASRTGTSGIGTGELFF
TRBV6-6	TRBD2	TRBJ2-7	15	TGTGCCAGCAGTTACCGACTAGCGGGGGGGTGGGAGCAGTACTTC	CASSYRLAGGWEQYF
TRBV28	TRBD2	TRBJ2-5	16	TGTGCCAGCAGTTTCCTTAGCGGGGGCGAGAGGGAGACCCAGTACTTC	CASSFLSGGERETQYF
TRBV7-3	NA	TRBJ2-5	11	TGTGCCAGCAGCCCCCGAGAGACCCAGTACTTC	CASSPRETQYF
TRBV7-9	NA	TRBJ2-3	16	TGTGCCAGCAGCTCCTCCAAGCGGTATAGCACAGATACGCAGTATTTT	CASSSSKRYSTDTQYF
TRBV5-1	NA	TRBJ1-4	14	TGCGCCAGCAGACTGGGGGGGGTAGACGAAAAACTGTTTTTT	CASRLGGVDEKLFF
TRBV7-2	NA	TRBJ2-3	13	TGTGCCAGCAGCTTTGCAGCGAGGGATACGCAGTATTTT	CASSFAARDTQYF
TRBV30	NA	TRBJ1-6	14	TGTGCCTGGAGTGCCGGGTGGAAGGATTCACCCCTCCACTTT	CAWSAGWKDSPLHF
TRBV19	TRBD1	TRBJ2-7	14	TGTGCCAGTAGTATACCGGGACAGGGGTACGAGCAGTACTTC	CASSIPGQGYEQYF
TRBV5-1	NA	TRBJ2-7	12	TGCGCCAGCAGAATGGAGGGTTACGAGCAGTACTTC	CASRMEGYEQYF
TRBV20-1	NA	TRBJ2-7	11	TGCAGTGCTGGACTGTCGATGGAGCAGTACTTC	CSAGLSMEQYF
TRBV11-2	TRBD2	TRBJ2-7	16	TGTGCCAGCAGCTGGGGCTTAGCGGGAGGATCCTACGAGCAGTACTTC	CASSWGLAGGSYEQYF
TRBV6-4	NA	TRBJ2-3	15	TGTGCCAGCAGTGACTCGTCGGGAGCCGCAGATACGCAGTATTTT	CASSDSSGAADTQYF
TRBV5-4	NA	TRBJ2-7	16	TGTGCCAGCAGCTCGGGGGGCCCGGGCACGGCCTACGAGCAGTACTTC	CASSSGGPGTAYEQYF
TRBV18	NA	TRBJ2-7	14	TGTGCCAGCTCACCCCCCGGACTTCCCTACGAGCAGTACTTC	CASSPPGLPYEQYF
TRBV15	TRBD1	TRBJ1-2	15	TGTGCCACCACCTTTACAGGGGGCGAGAGCTATGGCTACACCTTC	CATTFTGGESYGYTF